Shown below are 3 T cell receptor beta chains from a single sample sequenced in a study of OX40 agonist ivuxolimab in advanced cancers. This table comes from immunoSEQ multiplex PCR, and its TCRdb copy is limited to in-frame clones, with some not included. The data show some 95,000 clones, 70% to 90% seen once. The sequencing here drew on CD4+ or CD8+ T cells sorted from blood, taken in a trial of the OX40 agonist ivuxolimab. These TCRs come from an adult with an advanced solid tumor such as melanoma, head and neck, liver or kidney cancer.

This chain links TRBV7-2 with TRBJ1-5; TRBD1 agrees at 10 bases. The CDR3 has 16 residues. Trimming cost V 4 bases and J 4 bases; bases outside gene matches: 7. The germline V gene has CDR1 SGHTA and CDR2 FQGNSA. The CDR3 is CASSSGRQGANQPQHF. The CDR3 nucleotides are TGTGCCAGCAGCTCGGGGAGACAGGGGGCGAATCAGCCCCAGCATTTT.

V and J are TRBV9 and TRBJ2-3; D remains ambiguous. CDR3 size: 12 residues. The germline gives CDR1 SGDLS, CDR2 YYNGEE. The V end was cut by 0 bases, the J end by 4 bases, with 3 bases between. The CDR3 coding sequence is TGTGCCAGCAGCGTAGGGGCAGATACGCAGTATTTT. Its protein product is CASSVGADTQYF.

V gene TRBV7-9 combines with J gene TRBJ1-3; D perhaps matches TRBD1 (6 bases). CDR3 length: 13 residues. V lost 8 bases to trimming and J lost 4 bases, with 12 bases between them. CDR1 is SEHNR and CDR2 is FQNEAQ in the germline V gene (reference sequence). CDR3 in amino acids: CASEGGEGNTIYF. In nucleotides, the CDR3 is TGTGCCAGCGAGGGGGGGGAAGGAAACACCATATATTTT.